A single TCR beta chain is shown here with its context. Its antigen remains unknown. The source of the sample is a study of vaccination effects on CD4 cells after COVID-19. Study observations and caveats: Late post-vaccination, clones induced by infection and those induced by vaccine underwent marked clonal contraction.

Scientists isolated CD4+ T cells after a roughly 10-day culture period ended. The person's infection with SARS-CoV-2, confirmed by PCR, took place between March and December 2020. It was on days 3 and 7 that half the medium was replaced with IL-2 medium. CDR3 length: 17 residues. Germline lookup yields CDR1 SGHDT and CDR2 YYEEEE. V was cut by 0 bases and J by 0 bases, with 16 bases left in between. Profiling relied on immunoSEQ multiplex PCR, and the TCRdb table lists in-frame clones only, not all of them. This table holds roughly 60,000 clones, approximately 72% found once. The clonotype originates from a human donor who had a prior SARS-CoV-2 infection. The rearrangement uses TRBV5-6 and TRBJ2-7; TRBD2 is a possible D gene (6 bases). Material: CD4+ T cells from PBMCs cultured without peptide, obtained before COVID-19 vaccination. The CDR3 region has the DNA TGTGCCAGCAGCTTGGTACAATTCCGGGACTTCTCCTACGAGCAGTACTTC. It codes for CASSLVQFRDFSYEQYF. Drawing the rest from reference TRBV5-6 and TRBJ2-7, the complete variable domain is DAGVTQSPTHLIKTRGQQVTLRCSPKSGHDTVSWYQQALGQGPQFIFQYYEEEERQRGNFPDRFSGHQFPNYSSELNVNALLLGDSALYLCASSLVQFRDFSYEQYFGPGTRLTVT.